This TCR beta chain was documented in a study of vaccination and CD4 T cells after COVID-19. On the study more broadly: Researchers treated control cultures with a CEFX pool, an HIV-1 Nef pool, or no peptide.

Germline V lookup: CDR1 MNHEY, CDR2 SMNVEV (reference sequence). This CDR3 comprises 14 residues. V lost 0 bases to trimming and J lost 10 bases, with 10 bases between them. The Oncomine TCR Beta short-read assay generated sequence data from the DNA of cultured CD4+ T cells. MiXCR, applied by TCRdb to the PCR reads, yields one record per CDR3 protein. The sample consists of around 13,000 distinct CDR3 sequences, around 49% of them appearing once. Treatment in this sample: roughly ten-day PBMC culture with coronavirus spike peptide pools or control peptides (ViraFEST assay). Comment on this clonotype: What it binds is not known.

The sequence was obtained from a human donor who had recovered from COVID-19. The chain couples TRBV27 to TRBJ1-6; D is perhaps TRBD1 (5 bases). Sequencing used CD4+ T cells from blood, cultured in vitro. The CDR3 sequence: CASSLSTVYSPLHF. The CDR3 DNA reads as TGTGCCAGCAGTTTATCGACAGTATACTCACCCCTCCACTTT.